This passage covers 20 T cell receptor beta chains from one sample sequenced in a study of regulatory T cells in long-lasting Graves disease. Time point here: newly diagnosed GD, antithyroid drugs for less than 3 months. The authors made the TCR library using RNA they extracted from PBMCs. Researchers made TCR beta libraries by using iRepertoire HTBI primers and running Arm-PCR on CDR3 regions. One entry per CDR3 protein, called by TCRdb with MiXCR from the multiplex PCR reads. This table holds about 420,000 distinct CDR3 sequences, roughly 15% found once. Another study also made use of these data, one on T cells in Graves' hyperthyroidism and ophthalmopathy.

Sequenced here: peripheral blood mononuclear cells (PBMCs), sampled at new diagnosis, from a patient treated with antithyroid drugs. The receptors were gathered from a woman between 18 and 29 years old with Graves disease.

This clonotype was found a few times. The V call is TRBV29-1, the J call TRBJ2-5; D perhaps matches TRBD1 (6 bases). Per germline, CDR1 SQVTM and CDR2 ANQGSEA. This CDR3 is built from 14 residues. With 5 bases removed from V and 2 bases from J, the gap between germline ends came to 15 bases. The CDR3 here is CSVTPRGSQETQYF. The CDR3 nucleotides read TGCAGCGTTACACCCAGGGGATCGCAAGAGACCCAGTACTTC. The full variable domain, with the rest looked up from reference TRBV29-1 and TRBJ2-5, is SAVISQKPSRDICQRGTSLTIQCQVDSQVTMMFWYRQQPGQSLTLIATANQGSEATYESGFVIDKFPISRPNLTFSTLTVSNMSPEDSSIYLCSVTPRGSQETQYFGPGTRLLVL.

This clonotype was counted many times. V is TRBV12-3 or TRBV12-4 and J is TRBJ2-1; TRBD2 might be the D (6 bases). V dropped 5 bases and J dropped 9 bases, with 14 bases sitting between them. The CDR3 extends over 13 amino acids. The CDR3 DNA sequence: TGTGCCAGCAGTACCGTCGGAGGGACTGAGCAGTTCTTC. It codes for CASSTVGGTEQFF.

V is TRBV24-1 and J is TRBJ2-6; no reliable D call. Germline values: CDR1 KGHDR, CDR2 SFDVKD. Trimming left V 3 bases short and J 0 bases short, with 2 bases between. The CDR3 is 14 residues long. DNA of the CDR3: TGTGCCACCAGTGATCCCTCTGGGGCCAACGTCCTGACTTTC. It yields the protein CATSDPSGANVLTF.

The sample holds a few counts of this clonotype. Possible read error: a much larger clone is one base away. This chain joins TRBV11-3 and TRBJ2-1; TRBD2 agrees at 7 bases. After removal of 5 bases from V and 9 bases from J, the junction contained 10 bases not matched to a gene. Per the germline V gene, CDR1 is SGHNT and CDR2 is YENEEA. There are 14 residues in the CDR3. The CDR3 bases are TGTGCCAGCAGCCCACTAGCGAGAGGAAGTGAGCAGTTCTTC. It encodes CASSPLARGSEQFF. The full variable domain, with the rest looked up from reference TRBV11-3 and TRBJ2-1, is EAGVVQSPRYKIIEKKQPVAFWCNPISGHNTLYWYLQNLGQGPELLIRYENEEAVDDSQLPKDRFSAERLKGVDSTLKIQPAELGDSAVYLCASSPLARGSEQFFGPGTRLTVL.

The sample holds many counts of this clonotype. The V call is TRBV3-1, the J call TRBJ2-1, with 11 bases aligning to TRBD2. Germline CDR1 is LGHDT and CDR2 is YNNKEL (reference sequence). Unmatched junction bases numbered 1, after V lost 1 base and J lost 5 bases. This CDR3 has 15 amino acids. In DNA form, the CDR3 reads TGTGCCAGCAGCCAAGGACTAGCGGGAAACAATGAGCAGTTCTTC. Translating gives CASSQGLAGNNEQFF.

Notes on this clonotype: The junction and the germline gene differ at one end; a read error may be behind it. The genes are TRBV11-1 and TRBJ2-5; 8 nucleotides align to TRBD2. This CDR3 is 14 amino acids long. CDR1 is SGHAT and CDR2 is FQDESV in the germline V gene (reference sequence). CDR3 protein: CASSHSGTSETQYF. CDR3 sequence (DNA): TGTGCTAGCAGTCATTCCGGGACTAGTGAGACCCAGTACTTC.

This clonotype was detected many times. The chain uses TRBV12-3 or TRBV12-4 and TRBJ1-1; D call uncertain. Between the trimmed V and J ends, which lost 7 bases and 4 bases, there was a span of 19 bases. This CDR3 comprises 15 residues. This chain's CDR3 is CASKMGEPAGTEAFF. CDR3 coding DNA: TGTGCCAGCAAAATGGGTGAACCCGCGGGCACTGAAGCTTTCTTT.

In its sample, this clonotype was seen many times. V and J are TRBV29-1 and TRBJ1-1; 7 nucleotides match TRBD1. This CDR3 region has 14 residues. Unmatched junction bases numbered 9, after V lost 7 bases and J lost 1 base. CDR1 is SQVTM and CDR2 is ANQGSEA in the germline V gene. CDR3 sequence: CSANRGFSNTEAFF. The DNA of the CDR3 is TGCAGCGCCAACAGGGGATTCTCGAACACTGAAGCTTTCTTT.

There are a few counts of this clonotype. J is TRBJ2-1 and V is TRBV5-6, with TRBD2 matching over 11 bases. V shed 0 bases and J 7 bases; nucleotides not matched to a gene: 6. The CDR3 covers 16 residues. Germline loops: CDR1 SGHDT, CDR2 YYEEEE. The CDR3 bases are TGTGCCAGCAGCTTGGCTAGCGGGGGGTCGGTTAATGAGCAGTTCTTC. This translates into CASSLASGGSVNEQFF.

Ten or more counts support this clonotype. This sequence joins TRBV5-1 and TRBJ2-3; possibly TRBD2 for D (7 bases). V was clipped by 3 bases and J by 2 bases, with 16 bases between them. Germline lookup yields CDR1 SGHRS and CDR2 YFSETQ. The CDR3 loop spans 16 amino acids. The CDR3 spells CASSSRGGRPTDTQYF. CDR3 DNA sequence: TGCGCCAGCAGCTCGAGGGGGGGAAGGCCCACAGATACGCAGTATTTT. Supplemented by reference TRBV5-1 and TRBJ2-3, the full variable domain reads KAGVTQTPRYLIKTRGQQVTLSCSPISGHRSVSWYQQTPGQGLQFLFEYFSETQRNKGNFPGRFSGRQFSNSRSEMNVSTLELGDSALYLCASSSRGGRPTDTQYFGPGTRLTVL.

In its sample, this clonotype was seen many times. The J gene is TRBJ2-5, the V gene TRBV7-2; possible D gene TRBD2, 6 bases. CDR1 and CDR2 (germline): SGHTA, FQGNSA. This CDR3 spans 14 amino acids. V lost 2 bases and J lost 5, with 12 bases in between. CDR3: CASSLRAGRETQYF. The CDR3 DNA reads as TGTGCCAGCAGCTTACGCGCGGGAAGGGAGACCCAGTACTTC.

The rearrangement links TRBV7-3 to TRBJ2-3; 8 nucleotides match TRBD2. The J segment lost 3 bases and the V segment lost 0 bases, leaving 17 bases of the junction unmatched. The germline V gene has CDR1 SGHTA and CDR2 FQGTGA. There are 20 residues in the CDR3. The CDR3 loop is CASSLTGPADSGILTDTQYF. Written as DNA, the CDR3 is TGTGCCAGCAGCTTAACGGGGCCAGCGGATAGCGGGATTTTAACAGATACGCAGTATTTT.

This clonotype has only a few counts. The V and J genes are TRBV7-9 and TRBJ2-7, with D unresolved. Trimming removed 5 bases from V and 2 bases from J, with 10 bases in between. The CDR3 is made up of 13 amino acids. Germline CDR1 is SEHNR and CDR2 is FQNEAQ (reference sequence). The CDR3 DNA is TGTGCCAGCAGCCCCGACTCAACCTACGAGCAGTACTTC. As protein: CASSPDSTYEQYF.

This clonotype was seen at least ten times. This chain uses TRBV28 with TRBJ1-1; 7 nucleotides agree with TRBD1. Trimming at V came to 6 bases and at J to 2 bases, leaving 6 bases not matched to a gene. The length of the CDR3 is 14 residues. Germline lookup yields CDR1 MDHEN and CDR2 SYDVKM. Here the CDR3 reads CASRGRGLNTEAFF. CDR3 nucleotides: TGTGCCAGCAGGGGGAGGGGGCTTAACACTGAAGCTTTCTTT.

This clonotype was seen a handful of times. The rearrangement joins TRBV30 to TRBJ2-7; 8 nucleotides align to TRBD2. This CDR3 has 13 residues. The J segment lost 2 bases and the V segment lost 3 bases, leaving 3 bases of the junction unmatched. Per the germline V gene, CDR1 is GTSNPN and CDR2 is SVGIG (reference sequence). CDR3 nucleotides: TGTGCCTGGAGGGGTAGCGGGACCTACGAGCAGTACTTC. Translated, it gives CAWRGSGTYEQYF.

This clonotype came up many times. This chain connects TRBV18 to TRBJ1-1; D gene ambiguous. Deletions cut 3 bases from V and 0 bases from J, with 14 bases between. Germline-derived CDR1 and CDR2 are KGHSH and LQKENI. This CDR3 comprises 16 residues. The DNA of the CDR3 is TGTGCCAGCTCACCTATGCCGGGTTTTTTGAACACTGAAGCTTTCTTT. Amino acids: CASSPMPGFLNTEAFF.

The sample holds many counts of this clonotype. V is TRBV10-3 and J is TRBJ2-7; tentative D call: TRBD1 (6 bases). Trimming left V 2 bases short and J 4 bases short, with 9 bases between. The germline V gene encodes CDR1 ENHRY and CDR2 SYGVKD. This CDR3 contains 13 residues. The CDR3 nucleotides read TGTGCCATCAGTGAGCACAGGGTTTACGAGCAGTACTTC. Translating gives CAISEHRVYEQYF.

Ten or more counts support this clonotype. CDR3 region: CASERDGSSYEQYF. The CDR3 nucleotides are TGTGCCAGCGAGAGGGACGGTAGCTCCTACGAGCAGTACTTC. The chain carries TRBV2 and TRBJ2-7; perhaps D is TRBD1 or TRBD2 (5 bases each). There are 14 residues in the CDR3. V was trimmed by 8 bases and J by 0 bases, leaving 14 bases between them. Germline values: CDR1 SNHLY, CDR2 FYNNEI.

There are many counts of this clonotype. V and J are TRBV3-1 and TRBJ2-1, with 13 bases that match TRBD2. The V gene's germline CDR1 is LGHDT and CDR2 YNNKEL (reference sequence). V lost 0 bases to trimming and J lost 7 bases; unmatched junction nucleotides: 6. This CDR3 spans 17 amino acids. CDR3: CASSQDTGTSGTNEQFF. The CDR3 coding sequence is TGTGCCAGCAGCCAAGATACCGGGACTAGCGGGACGAATGAGCAGTTCTTC.

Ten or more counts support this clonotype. The CDR3 sequence: CASSWWRGGRTDTQYF. The CDR3 DNA is TGTGCCAGCAGTTGGTGGCGGGGCGGGAGAACAGATACGCAGTATTTT. The chain recombines TRBV6-2 or TRBV6-3 with TRBJ2-3; 7 nucleotides align to TRBD2. V shed 4 bases, J shed 3 bases, and the junction held 10 bases outside the gene matches. Germline values: CDR1 MNHEY, CDR2 SVGEGT. CDR3 length equals 16 residues.